These T cell receptor beta chains were read from a single sample in a study of lymphopenia after photon versus proton radiotherapy. TCRdb's copy holds only in-frame clones and misses some; the assay was immunoSEQ multiplex PCR. The sample holds roughly 22,000 clones; roughly four fifths are singletons and the top ten take less than 25%. The sequenced sample was peripheral blood, obtained from a patient treated with proton-based radiotherapy. These receptors all stem from a woman in her seventies with pancreatic cancer. Both conserved end residues are part of each CDR3. A D gene is named only where the DNA matches it firmly. Some rows mark clone size as missing; the rest say once, few, many or name a class of expanded clone.

>TRBJ2-1|TRBD2|TRBV6-1|-
TGTGCCAGCAGTGAGTCTGCGTTGGGCTACGCGGGGGGGGAGCAGTTCTTC
CASSESALGYAGGEQFF
>TRBJ2-3|TRBD2|TRBV19|-
TGTGCCAGTAGTATGAGGGGCGGGAGGGCCGCAGATACGCAGTATTTT
CASSMRGGRAADTQYF
>TRBJ2-5|-|TRBV5-5|-
TGTGCCAGCAGCTTGACACTCATAGATAAGGAGACCCAGTACTTC
CASSLTLIDKETQYF
>TRBJ2-1|-|TRBV7-2|-
TGTGCCAGCAGCGCCGGACTACACAATCGGAATGAGCAGTTCTTC
CASSAGLHNRNEQFF
>TRBJ1-1|-|TRBV5-1|-
TGCGCCAGCAGCATCCAGGGGATCGGTAGGACTGAAGCTTTCTTT
CASSIQGIGRTEAFF
>TRBJ2-3|-|TRBV5-1|-
TGCGCCAGTGCCGGCGGGAGCACAGATACGCAGTATTTT
CASAGGSTDTQYF
>TRBJ1-2|TRBD1|TRBV6-4|-
TGTGCCAGCAGACGAGGACAGGGCAACTATGGCTACACCTTC
CASRRGQGNYGYTF
>TRBJ2-2|TRBD1|TRBV2|-
TGTGCCAGCAGTGTGGGACAGGGATCTGCCGGGGAGCTGTTTTTT
CASSVGQGSAGELFF
>TRBJ2-4|TRBD2|TRBV28|-
TGTGCCAGCAGTTTACCGACTAGCGGGGAAGTAAGGCCCAAAAACATTCAGTACTTC
CASSLPTSGEVRPKNIQYF
>TRBJ1-5|-|TRBV6-6|-
TGTGCCAGCAGTTATGGGGGTAGCGGCAATCAGCCCCAGCATTTT
CASSYGGSGNQPQHF
>TRBJ2-7|TRBD1|TRBV7-6|-
TGTGCCAGCAGCCCTGCACAGGGGGCTTACGAGCAGTACTTC
CASSPAQGAYEQYF
>TRBJ1-2|-|TRBV5-4|few
TGTGCCAGCAGCGGGGAAGGCCCTAGGTTTGGGCGTGCCTTC
CASSGEGPRFGRAF
>TRBJ2-7|-|TRBV11-2|-
TGTGCCAGCAGCCCCAGTGTAGATACCTACGAGCAGTACTTC
CASSPSVDTYEQYF
>TRBJ1-1|-|TRBV11-2|few
TGTGCCAGCAGCTTAGTTCTGGCCAGGGCGGATAATTCTAACACTGAAGCTTTCTTT
CASSLVLARADNSNTEAFF
>TRBJ2-2|TRBD2|TRBV13|-
TGTGCCAGCAGCTCGAGACTAGCGGACCCGAACACCGGGGAGCTGTTTTTT
CASSSRLADPNTGELFF
>TRBJ2-1|-|TRBV7-3|-
TGTGCCAGCAGCCCGGGAACGTCCTACAATGAGCAGTTCTTC
CASSPGTSYNEQFF
>TRBJ1-2|-|TRBV28|once
TGTGCCAGCAGTTTAGGTCTCAGTACCACCTATGGCTACACCTTC
CASSLGLSTTYGYTF
>TRBJ2-5|-|TRBV5-4|-
TGTGCCAGCAGCTCACCTACAGGGGGAGGGGTGGAGACCCAGTACTTC
CASSSPTGGGVETQYF
>TRBJ1-1|-|TRBV11-1|-
TGTGCCAGCAGCTTAGCTGAAACCGGAGAAGCTTTCTTT
CASSLAETGEAFF
>TRBJ2-2|-|TRBV14|-
TGTGCCAGCAGCCAAGATATATTGGGCACCGGGGAGCTGTTTTTT
CASSQDILGTGELFF
>TRBJ1-4|TRBD1|TRBV10-3|-
TGTGCCATCTCGAGGACAGGGAATGCAACTAATGAAAAACTGTTTTTT
CAISRTGNATNEKLFF
>TRBJ1-2|TRBD1|TRBV30|-
TGTGCCTGGAGTCCAGACAGGGTCTACACCTTC
CAWSPDRVYTF
>TRBJ2-6|-|TRBV27|-
TGTGCCAGCAGTTCCCCTCGGGCCCTCTCTGGGGCCAACGTCCTGACTTTC
CASSSPRALSGANVLTF
>TRBJ2-2|-|TRBV27|few
TGTGCCAGCATAGGTCCTTCGGGCGGGGAGCTGTTTTTT
CASIGPSGGELFF
>TRBJ2-3|TRBD2|TRBV28|-
TGTGCCAGCAGTTTAACTAGCGGGACCTTGGTAGCAGATACGCAGTATTTT
CASSLTSGTLVADTQYF
>TRBJ2-7|-|TRBV30|few
TGTGCCTGGAGTGTTGGCAGGGCGACTTACGAGCAGTACTTC
CAWSVGRATYEQYF
>TRBJ2-5|TRBD1|TRBV11-3|-
TGTGCCAGCAGCTTAAAGGGACAGGTCATGGGGGCGGCTTTAGTGACCCAGTACTTC
CASSLKGQVMGAALVTQYF
>TRBJ2-6|-|TRBV18|-
TGTGCCAGCTCACCCTTCAACCAGGGGACAAGCTCTGGGGCCAACGTCCTGACTTTC
CASSPFNQGTSSGANVLTF
>TRBJ2-3|-|TRBV7-9|-
TGTGCCAGCAGCTTAGGGTCAGGGAGGACAGATACGCAGTATTTT
CASSLGSGRTDTQYF
>TRBJ1-1|TRBD1|TRBV7-2|once
TGTGCCAGCCAGGGACAGGTTGAAGCTTTCTTT
CASQGQVEAFF
>TRBJ2-7|-|TRBV7-2|once
TGTGCCAGCAGCTTACCCGGGGGATACGAGCAGTACTTC
CASSLPGGYEQYF
>TRBJ1-2|-|TRBV2|-
TGTGCCAGCAGTGAAGCATCCAGGGGAGGGTCTGGCTACACCTTC
CASSEASRGGSGYTF
>TRBJ2-1|TRBD2|TRBV2|-
TGTGCCAGCAGTGAACCTACTAGCGGGAGCACCAATGAGCAGTTCTTC
CASSEPTSGSTNEQFF
>TRBJ2-5|TRBD1|TRBV5-1|-
TGCGCCAGCAGCTGGCAGGGACAGCAAGAGACCCAGTACTTC
CASSWQGQQETQYF
>TRBJ1-1|-|TRBV6-5|-
TGTGCCAGCAGTTACTCGGCTACAGGGTATTCAGCTTTCTTT
CASSYSATGYSAFF
>TRBJ2-7|TRBD1|TRBV29-1|-
TGCAGCGTGGGACAGGGAGGGACCTCCTACGAGCAGTACTTC
CSVGQGGTSYEQYF
>TRBJ1-5|-|TRBV2|once
TGTGCCAGCAGTGAAGAGTCACAGGGTGGACAGCCCCAGCATTTT
CASSEESQGGQPQHF
>TRBJ2-5|TRBD2|TRBV7-8|-
TGTGCCAGCAGCCCAATAGCGGGAGGGCGGGAGACCCAGTACTTC
CASSPIAGGRETQYF
>TRBJ2-2|-|TRBV19|once
TGTGCCGTTAGGGGAAATCCGAGTTTTAACACCGGGGAGCTGTTTTTT
CAVRGNPSFNTGELFF
>TRBJ2-7|TRBD1|TRBV25-1|-
TGTGCCAGCAGCCGGGACAGATACGAGCAGTACTTC
CASSRDRYEQYF
>TRBJ1-1|-|TRBV30|-
TGTGCCTGGAGTCTGGGCAGGGCGAACACTGAAGCTTTCTTT
CAWSLGRANTEAFF
>TRBJ1-1|-|TRBV12-5|few
TGTGCTAGTGCGTTCGGCTTTTCGGGCTCCGGCACTGAAGCTTTCTTT
CASAFGFSGSGTEAFF
>TRBJ2-1|-|TRBV11-3|-
TGTGCCAGCAGCTTAGGAAGGGGGGTCAATGAGCAGTTCTTC
CASSLGRGVNEQFF
>TRBJ2-7|-|TRBV15|-
TGTGCCACCAGCAGTTTTATCACGGGGGAGCAGTACTTC
CATSSFITGEQYF